This TCR beta chain is drawn from a study of T cell responses to AZD1222 COVID-19 vaccine. Assay: immunoSEQ multiplex PCR; the TCRdb copy retains only in-frame clones and omits some. The sample contains tens of thousands of clones, around nine tenths of which appear only once. Findings and limits, study-wide: Among the donors, most were white British and more were female, and clonal diversity was possibly underestimated. Baseline serology detected seropositivity in only six AZD1222 recipients. Unmutated variant regions are reportedly targeted by nearly half of spike-specific TCRs.

As concerns this clone: Its matching antigen is unknown.

The CDR3 runs to 16 residues. The germline V gene encodes CDR1 SGHKS and CDR2 YYEKEE (reference sequence). V was clipped by 4 bases and J by 2 bases, with 13 bases between them. The material was peripheral blood, obtained on day 0 of AZD1222 vaccination. The clonotype originates from an adult in good health. The J gene is TRBJ2-6, the V gene TRBV5-5, with D possibly matching TRBD2 (5 bases). The CDR3 sequence is CASSVEGGTGANVLTF. The CDR3 region has the DNA TGTGCCAGCAGCGTCGAGGGTGGGACTGGGGCCAACGTCCTGACTTTC.